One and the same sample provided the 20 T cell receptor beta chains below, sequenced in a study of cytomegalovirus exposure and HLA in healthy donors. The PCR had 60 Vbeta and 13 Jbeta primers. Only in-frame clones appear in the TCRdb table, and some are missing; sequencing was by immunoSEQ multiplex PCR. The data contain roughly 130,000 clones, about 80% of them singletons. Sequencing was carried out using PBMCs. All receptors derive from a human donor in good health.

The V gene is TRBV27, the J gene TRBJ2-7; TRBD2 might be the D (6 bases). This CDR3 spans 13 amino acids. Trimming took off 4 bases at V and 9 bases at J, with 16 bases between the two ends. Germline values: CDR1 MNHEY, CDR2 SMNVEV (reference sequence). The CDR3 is CASSSTLGGGQYF. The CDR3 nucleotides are TGTGCCAGCAGTTCAACGCTCGGGGGTGGGCAGTACTTC.

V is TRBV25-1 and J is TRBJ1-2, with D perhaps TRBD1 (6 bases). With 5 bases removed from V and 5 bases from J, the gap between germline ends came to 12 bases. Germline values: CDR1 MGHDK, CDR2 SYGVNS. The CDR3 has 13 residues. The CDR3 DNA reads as TGTGCCAGCAGTCTTGGGGGCGATTATGGCTACACCTTC. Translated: CASSLGGDYGYTF.

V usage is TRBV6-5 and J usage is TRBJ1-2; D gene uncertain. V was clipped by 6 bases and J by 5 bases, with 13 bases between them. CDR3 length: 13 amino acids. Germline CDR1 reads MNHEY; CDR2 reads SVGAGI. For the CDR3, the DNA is TGTGCCAGCAGGATGCCGGGGTCGTATGGCTACACCTTC. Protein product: CASRMPGSYGYTF.

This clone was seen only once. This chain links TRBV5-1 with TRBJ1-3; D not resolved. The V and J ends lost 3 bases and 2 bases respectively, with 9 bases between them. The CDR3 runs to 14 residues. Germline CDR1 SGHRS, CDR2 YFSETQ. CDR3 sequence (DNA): TGCGCCAGCAGCTCTGAGGTGGCTGGAAACACCATATATTTT. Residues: CASSSEVAGNTIYF.

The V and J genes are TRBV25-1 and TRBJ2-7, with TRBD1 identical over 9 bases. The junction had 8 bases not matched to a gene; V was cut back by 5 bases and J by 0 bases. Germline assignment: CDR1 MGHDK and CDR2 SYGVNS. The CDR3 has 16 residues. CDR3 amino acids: CASSTEGTGSSYEQYF. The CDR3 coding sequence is TGTGCCAGCAGTACTGAGGGGACAGGGAGCTCCTACGAGCAGTACTTC.

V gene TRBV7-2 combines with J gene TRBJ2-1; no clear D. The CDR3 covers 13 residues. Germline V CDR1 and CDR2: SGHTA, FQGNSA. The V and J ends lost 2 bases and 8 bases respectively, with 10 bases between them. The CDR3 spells CASSLFSLHEQFF. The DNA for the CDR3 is TGTGCCAGCAGCTTATTTTCCCTTCATGAGCAGTTCTTC.

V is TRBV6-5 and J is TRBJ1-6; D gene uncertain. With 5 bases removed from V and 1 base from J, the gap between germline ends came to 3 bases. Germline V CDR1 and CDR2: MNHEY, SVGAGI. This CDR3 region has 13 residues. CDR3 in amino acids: CASSPSYNSPLHF. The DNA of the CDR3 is TGTGCCAGCAGTCCGTCCTATAATTCACCCCTCCACTTT.

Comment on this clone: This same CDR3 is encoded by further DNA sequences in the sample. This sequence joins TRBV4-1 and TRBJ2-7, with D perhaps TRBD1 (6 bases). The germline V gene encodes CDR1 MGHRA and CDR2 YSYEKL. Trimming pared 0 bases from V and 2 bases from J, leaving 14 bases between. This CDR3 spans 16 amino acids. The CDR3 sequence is CASSQEPQGSPYEQYF. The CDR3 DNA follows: TGCGCCAGCAGCCAAGAACCCCAGGGGAGTCCCTACGAGCAGTACTTC.

CDR3 sequence (DNA): TGTGCCAGCAGCCGACAGGGGGCTTCCTACAATGAGCAGTTCTTC. Protein product: CASSRQGASYNEQFF. The rearrangement uses TRBV11-1 and TRBJ2-1, with 10 bases identical to TRBD1. This CDR3 has 15 amino acids. The V segment lost 5 bases and the J segment 1 base; nucleotides outside the gene matches: 2. Germline CDR1 SGHAT, CDR2 FQDESV (reference sequence).

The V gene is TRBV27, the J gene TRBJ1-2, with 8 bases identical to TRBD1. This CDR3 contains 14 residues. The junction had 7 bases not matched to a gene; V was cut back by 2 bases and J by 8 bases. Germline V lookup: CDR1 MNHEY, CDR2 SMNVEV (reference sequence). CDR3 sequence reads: CASSLAGQGRGYTF. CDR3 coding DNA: TGTGCCAGCAGTTTAGCCGGACAGGGCCGGGGCTACACCTTC.

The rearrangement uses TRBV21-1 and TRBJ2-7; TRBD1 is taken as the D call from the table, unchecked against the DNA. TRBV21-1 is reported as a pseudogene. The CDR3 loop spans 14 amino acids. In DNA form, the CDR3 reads TGTGCCAGCAGCAAAGGGGCAGTCTCCTACGAGCAGTACTTC. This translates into CASSKGAVSYEQYF.

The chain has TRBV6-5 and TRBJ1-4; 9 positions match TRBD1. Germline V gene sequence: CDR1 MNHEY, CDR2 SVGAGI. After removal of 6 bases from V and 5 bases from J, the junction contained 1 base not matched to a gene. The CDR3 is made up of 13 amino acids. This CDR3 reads CASRGTGNEKLFF. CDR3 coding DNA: TGTGCCAGCAGGGGGACAGGGAATGAAAAACTGTTTTTT.

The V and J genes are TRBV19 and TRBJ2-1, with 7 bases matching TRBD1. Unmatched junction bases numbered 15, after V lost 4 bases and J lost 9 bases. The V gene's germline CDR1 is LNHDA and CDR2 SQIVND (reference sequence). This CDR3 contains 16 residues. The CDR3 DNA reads TGTGCCAGTAGTAAGTTGGGGACAGAGGTGGGGAGTGAGCAGTTCTTC. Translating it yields CASSKLGTEVGSEQFF.

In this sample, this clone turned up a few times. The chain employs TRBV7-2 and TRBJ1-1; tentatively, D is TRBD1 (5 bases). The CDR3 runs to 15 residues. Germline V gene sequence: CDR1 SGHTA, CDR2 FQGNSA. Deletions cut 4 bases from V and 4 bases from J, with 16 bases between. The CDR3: CASSSRGSGVTEAFF. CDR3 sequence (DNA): TGTGCCAGCAGCTCTAGGGGAAGTGGTGTCACTGAAGCTTTCTTT.

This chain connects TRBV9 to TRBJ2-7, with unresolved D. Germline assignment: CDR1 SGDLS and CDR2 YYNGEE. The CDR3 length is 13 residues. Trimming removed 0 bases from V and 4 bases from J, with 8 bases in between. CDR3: CASSVGVGYEQYF. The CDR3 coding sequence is TGTGCCAGCAGCGTAGGCGTCGGGTACGAGCAGTACTTC.

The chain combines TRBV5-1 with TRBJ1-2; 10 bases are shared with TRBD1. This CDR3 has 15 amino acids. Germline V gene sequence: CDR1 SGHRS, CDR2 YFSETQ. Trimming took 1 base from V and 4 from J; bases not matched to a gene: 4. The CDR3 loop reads CASSLTGQGFYGYTF. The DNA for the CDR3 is TGCGCCAGCAGCTTGACGGGACAGGGGTTCTATGGCTACACCTTC.

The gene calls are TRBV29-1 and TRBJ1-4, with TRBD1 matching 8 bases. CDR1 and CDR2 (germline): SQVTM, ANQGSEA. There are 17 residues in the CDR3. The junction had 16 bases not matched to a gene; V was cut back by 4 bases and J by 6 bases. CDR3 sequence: CSVGKAGGLRRDEKLFF. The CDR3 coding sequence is TGCAGCGTTGGTAAGGCAGGGGGCCTGAGGAGGGATGAAAAACTGTTTTTT.

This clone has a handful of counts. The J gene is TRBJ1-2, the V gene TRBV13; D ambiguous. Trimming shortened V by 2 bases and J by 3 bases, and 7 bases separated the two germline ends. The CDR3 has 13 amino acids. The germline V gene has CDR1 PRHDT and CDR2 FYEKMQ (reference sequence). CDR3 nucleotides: TGTGCCAGCAGCTTACCAGGCGACTATGGCTACACCTTC. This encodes CASSLPGDYGYTF. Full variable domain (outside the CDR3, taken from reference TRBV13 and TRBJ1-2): AAGVIQSPRHLIKEKRETATLKCYPIPRHDTVYWYQQGPGQDPQFLISFYEKMQSDKGSIPDRFSAQQFSDYHSELNMSSLELGDSALYFCASSLPGDYGYTFGSGTRLTVV.

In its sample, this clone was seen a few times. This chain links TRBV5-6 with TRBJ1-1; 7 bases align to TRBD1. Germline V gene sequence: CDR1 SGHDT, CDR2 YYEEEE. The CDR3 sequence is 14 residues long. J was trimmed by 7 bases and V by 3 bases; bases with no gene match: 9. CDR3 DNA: TGTGCCAGCAGCTCTGAGGGGGCAGGGCGTGAAGCTTTCTTT. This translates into CASSSEGAGREAFF.

CDR3 in amino acids: CASSQQNWDTLGEQSAQHF. For the CDR3, the DNA is TGCGCCAGCAGCCAACAAAACTGGGACACCCTGGGAGAGCAATCAGCCCAGCATTTT. The genes are TRBV4-1 and TRBJ1-5; TRBD1 might be the D (6 bases). The V gene's germline CDR1 is MGHRA and CDR2 YSYEKL. V was trimmed by 2 bases and J by 11 bases, leaving 31 bases between them. The CDR3 is 19 residues long.